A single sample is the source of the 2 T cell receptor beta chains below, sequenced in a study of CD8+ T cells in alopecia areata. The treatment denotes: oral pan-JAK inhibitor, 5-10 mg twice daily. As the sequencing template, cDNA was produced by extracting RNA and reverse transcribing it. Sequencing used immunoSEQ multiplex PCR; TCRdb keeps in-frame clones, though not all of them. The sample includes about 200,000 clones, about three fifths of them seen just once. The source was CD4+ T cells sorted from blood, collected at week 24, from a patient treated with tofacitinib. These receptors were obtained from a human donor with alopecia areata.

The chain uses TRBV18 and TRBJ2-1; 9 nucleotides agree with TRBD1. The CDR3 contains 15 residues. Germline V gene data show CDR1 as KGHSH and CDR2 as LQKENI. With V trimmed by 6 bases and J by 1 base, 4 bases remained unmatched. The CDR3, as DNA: TGTGCCAGCTCGCCGGACAGGGGATCCTACAATGAGCAGTTCTTC. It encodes CASSPDRGSYNEQFF.

The CDR3 here is CASRPGGRNTEAFF. The CDR3 DNA is TGTGCCAGCAGACCAGGGGGCCGGAACACTGAAGCTTTCTTT. This sequence joins TRBV6-5 and TRBJ1-1, with 8 bases aligning to TRBD1. This CDR3 region has 14 residues. V was pared by 6 bases and J by 1 base, with 4 bases of the junction left unmatched. Germline V lookup: CDR1 MNHEY, CDR2 SVGAGI.